These 15 T cell receptor beta chains came from one sample sequenced in a study of blood T cell repertoires in COVID-19 (dated by TCRdb to the early 2020s). Library prep was done by the immunoSEQ multiplex PCR assay. The source is immuneACCESS, and TCRdb retained only in-frame sequences with V and J called. Part of the clones is not carried over; for the studies checked, unresolved V genes explain less than half of this, and the remainder is unexplained. The sample table holds 60,000 or so clones, of which 80% to 90% were seen once. The ten largest clones add up to approximately 13% of the sample. The sequencing sample was made of peripheral blood. The source is a woman of 80 years or more with acute or convalescent COVID-19.

V and J are TRBV3-1 (or the pseudogene TRBV3-2) and TRBJ2-7; 7 nucleotides line up with TRBD2. V was pared by 1 base and J by 5 bases, with 8 bases of the junction left unmatched. CDR1 is LGHDT and CDR2 is YNNKEL in the germline V gene (reference sequence). This CDR3 region has 15 residues. The CDR3 region is CASSQAKLATHEQYF. The DNA of the CDR3 is TGTGCCAGCAGCCAAGCTAAACTAGCGACCCACGAGCAGTACTTC.

The CDR3 loop is CASSNGLGYTF. The CDR3 region has the DNA TGTGCCAGCTCAAACGGGTTAGGCTACACCTTC. J is TRBJ1-2 and V is TRBV18, with D unresolved. Looked up from germline, CDR1 is KGHSH and CDR2 is LQKENI. CDR3 size: 11 residues. Trimming pared 5 bases from V and 8 bases from J, leaving 9 bases between.

The chain carries TRBV3-1 (or the pseudogene TRBV3-2) and TRBJ1-1, with a tentative D call TRBD1 (5 bases). CDR1 is LGHDT and CDR2 is YNNKEL in the germline V gene (reference sequence). The V end lost 1 base, the J end lost 4 bases, and 13 bases lay between the germline ends. The CDR3 contains 15 residues. In DNA, the CDR3 is TGTGCCAGCAGCCAAGGGGGGGTGAGTAGCACTGAAGCTTTCTTT. This sequence encodes CASSQGGVSSTEAFF.

This clone has just one count. This sequence joins TRBV5-4 and TRBJ1-2; D might be TRBD1 (5 bases). The CDR3 totals 15 residues. Trimming took off 3 bases at V and 0 bases at J, with 12 bases between the two ends. Germline lookup yields CDR1 SGHNT and CDR2 YYREEE (reference sequence). The CDR3 DNA reads TGTGCCAGCAGCTCGACGAAGACAGCTAACTATGGCTACACCTTC. This encodes CASSSTKTANYGYTF. The full variable domain, with the rest looked up from reference TRBV5-4 and TRBJ1-2, is ETGVTQSPTHLIKTRGQQVTLRCSSQSGHNTVSWYQQALGQGPQFIFQYYREEENGRGNFPPRFSGLQFPNYSSELNVNALELDDSALYLCASSSTKTANYGYTFGSGTRLTVV.

This chain uses TRBV19 with TRBJ1-4, with D tentatively TRBD1 (6 bases). The CDR3 has 15 residues. With 2 bases removed from V and 5 bases from J, the gap between germline ends came to 12 bases. CDR1 is LNHDA, CDR2 SQIVND, per germline (reference sequence). This chain's CDR3 is CASSIISDSNEKLFF. The CDR3 DNA reads as TGTGCCAGTAGTATAATCTCGGACAGCAATGAAAAACTGTTTTTT.

The chain is built from TRBV5-5 and TRBJ1-1, with D possibly matching TRBD1 (5 bases). V lost 0 bases, J lost 4 bases, and 13 bases lay in between. Germline V gene lookup returns CDR1 SGHKS and CDR2 YYEKEE (reference sequence). The CDR3 has 15 residues. Here the CDR3 DNA reads TGTGCCAGCAGCTTGGCCCCGGCGCAGGGCACTGAAGCTTTCTTT. Translation gives CASSLAPAQGTEAFF.

The chain is built from TRBV7-8 and TRBJ1-6; tentatively, D is TRBD1 (5 bases). V lost 1 base to trimming and J lost 1 base, with 8 bases between them. CDR3 length: 16 amino acids. CDR1 and CDR2 from the germline V gene are SGHVS and FQNEAQ. The CDR3 sequence is CASSLDRRSYNSPLHF. The CDR3 DNA sequence: TGTGCCAGCAGCTTAGACAGGCGTTCCTATAATTCACCCCTCCACTTT.

This clone has more than one count but fewer than ten. This chain connects TRBV11-2 to TRBJ2-3; 11 nucleotides line up with TRBD2. The CDR3 length is 17 residues. The V segment lost 5 bases and the J segment 6 bases; nucleotides outside the gene matches: 13. Per the germline V gene, CDR1 is SGHAT and CDR2 is FQNNGV. The CDR3 spells CASSPRVSGGVVDTQYF. DNA of the CDR3: TGTGCCAGCAGCCCAAGGGTTAGCGGGGGGGTTGTGGATACGCAGTATTTT.

The J gene is TRBJ1-1, the V gene TRBV4-1; D gene unclear. CDR1 is MGHRA and CDR2 is YSYEKL in the germline V gene. The CDR3 consists of 16 residues. The germline V and J ends were trimmed by 0 bases and 0 bases, with 11 bases remaining between them. CDR3 sequence reads: CASSQDPEGMNTEAFF. The DNA for the CDR3 is TGCGCCAGCAGCCAAGATCCGGAGGGCATGAACACTGAAGCTTTCTTT.

The rearrangement joins TRBV7-9 to TRBJ2-3; D unresolved. Between the trimmed V and J ends, which lost 5 bases and 4 bases, there was a span of 4 bases. The CDR3 extends over 11 amino acids. Germline V gene lookup returns CDR1 SEHNR and CDR2 FQNEAQ (reference sequence). CDR3 protein: CASSQADTQYF. In DNA form, the CDR3 reads TGTGCCAGCAGCCAGGCAGATACGCAGTATTTT. Complete variable domain (other parts from reference TRBV7-9 and TRBJ2-3): DTGVSQNPRHKITKRGQNVTFRCDPISEHNRLYWYRQTLGQGPEFLTYFQNEAQLEKSRLLSDRFSAERPKGSFSTLEIQRTEQGDSAMYLCASSQADTQYFGPGTRLTVL.

The CDR3 here is CASSQGQGGVGAFF. The CDR3 region has the DNA TGTGCCAGCAGCCAAGGACAGGGGGGAGTTGGAGCTTTCTTT. This chain uses TRBV16 with TRBJ1-1, with 10 bases identical to TRBD1. The CDR3 covers 14 residues. Germline V gene data show CDR1 as KGHSY and CDR2 as FQNENV. V lost 2 bases, J lost 10 bases, and 7 bases stayed unmatched.

V is TRBV15 and J is TRBJ1-1; D gene ambiguous. Deletions cut 5 bases from V and 12 bases from J, with 19 bases between. The CDR3 is made up of 13 amino acids. Germline V gene data show CDR1 as LNHNV and CDR2 as YYDKDF (reference sequence). This CDR3 reads CATSSGEGLVTFF. The CDR3 nucleotides are TGTGCCACCAGCTCCGGGGAGGGATTGGTTACTTTCTTT.

This clone appeared a few times. This chain connects TRBV29-1 to TRBJ1-1; a weak D match, TRBD1 (5 bases). Germline V gene data show CDR1 as SQVTM and CDR2 as ANQGSEA. V dropped 7 bases and J dropped 0 bases, with 15 bases sitting between them. The CDR3 runs to 14 residues. In nucleotides, the CDR3 is TGCAGCGCGACGGGGGGGTCCATGAACACTGAAGCTTTCTTT. This codes for CSATGGSMNTEAFF.

This chain connects TRBV19 to TRBJ1-1; 7 positions match TRBD1. The CDR3 is made up of 14 amino acids. The J segment lost 4 bases and the V segment lost 4 bases, leaving 6 bases of the junction unmatched. Germline V gives CDR1 LNHDA, CDR2 SQIVND (reference sequence). CDR3 sequence: CASSKTGRITEAFF. The CDR3 DNA reads as TGTGCCAGTAGTAAGACAGGGAGGATCACTGAAGCTTTCTTT.

V and J are TRBV5-1 and TRBJ2-3; TRBD2 matches 11 bases. Germline V lookup: CDR1 SGHRS, CDR2 YFSETQ. V shed 4 bases and J 2 bases; nucleotides not matched to a gene: 6. CDR3 length equals 16 residues. DNA of the CDR3: TGCGCCAGCAGCCCGGGACTAGCGGCCAACACAGATACGCAGTATTTT. Its protein product is CASSPGLAANTDTQYF.